This T cell receptor beta chain was documented in a study of shared clonotypes between healthy human individuals. Produced via immunoSEQ multiplex PCR; TCRdb's table is partial and in-frame only. Of some 2.1 million clones listed, around 95% are singletons. The ends lost 0 bases at V and 2 bases at J; junction bases unmatched: 13. The CDR3 length is 19 residues. Germline loops: CDR1 LGHNA, CDR2 YNFKEQ. The naive CD8 fraction comprised CD45RO-negative cells positively selected for CCR7 and excluded terminally differentiated effector memory CD45RA+ cells. This chain joins TRBV4-2 and TRBJ2-1; 7 nucleotides match TRBD1. The receptor's source is a man between 18 and 35 years old in good health. Some clones in this sample may be carry-over from other donors' samples. The sample comprised naive CD8+ T cells from PBMCs. The CDR3 region has the DNA TGTGCCAGCAGCCAAGAGGACCTCTCGCAGGGGGTCGCCTACAATGAGCAGTTCTTC. Protein sequence: CASSQEDLSQGVAYNEQFF.